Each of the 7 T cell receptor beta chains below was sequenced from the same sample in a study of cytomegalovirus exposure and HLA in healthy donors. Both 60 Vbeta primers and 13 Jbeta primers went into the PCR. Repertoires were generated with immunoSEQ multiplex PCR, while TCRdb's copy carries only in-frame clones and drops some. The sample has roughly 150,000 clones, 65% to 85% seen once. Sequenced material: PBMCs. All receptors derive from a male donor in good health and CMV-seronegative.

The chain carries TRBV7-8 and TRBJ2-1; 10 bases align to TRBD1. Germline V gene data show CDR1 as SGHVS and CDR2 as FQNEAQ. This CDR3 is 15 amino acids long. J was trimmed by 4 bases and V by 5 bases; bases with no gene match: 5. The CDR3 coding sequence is TGTGCCAGCAGCCCCGGGACAGGGGCTTACAATGAGCAGTTCTTC. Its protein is CASSPGTGAYNEQFF.

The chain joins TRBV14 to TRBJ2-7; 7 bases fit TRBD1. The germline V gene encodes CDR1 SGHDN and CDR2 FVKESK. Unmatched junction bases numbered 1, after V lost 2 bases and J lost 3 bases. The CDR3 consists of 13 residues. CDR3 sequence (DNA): TGTGCCAGCAGCCAAAGGGACAGCTACGAGCAGTACTTC. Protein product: CASSQRDSYEQYF. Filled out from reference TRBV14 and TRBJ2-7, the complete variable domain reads EAGVTQFPSHSVIEKGQTVTLRCDPISGHDNLYWYRRVMGKEIKFLLHFVKESKQDESGMPNNRFLAERTGGTYSTLKVQPAELEDSGVYFCASSQRDSYEQYFGPGTRLTVT.

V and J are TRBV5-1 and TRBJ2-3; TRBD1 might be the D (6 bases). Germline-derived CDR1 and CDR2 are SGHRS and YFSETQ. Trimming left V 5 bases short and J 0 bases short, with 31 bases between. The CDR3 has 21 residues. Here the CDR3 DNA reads TGCGCCAGCAGATCCGGCAGGGGAACCTTTTCGGGGAATCTTAGCACAGATACGCAGTATTTT. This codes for CASRSGRGTFSGNLSTDTQYF.

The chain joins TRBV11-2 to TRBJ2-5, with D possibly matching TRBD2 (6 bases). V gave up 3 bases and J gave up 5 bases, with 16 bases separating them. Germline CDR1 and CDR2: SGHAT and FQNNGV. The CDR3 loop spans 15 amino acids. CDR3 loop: CASSFRGSGSETQYF. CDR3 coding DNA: TGTGCCAGCAGCTTTCGGGGGAGTGGGTCGGAGACCCAGTACTTC.

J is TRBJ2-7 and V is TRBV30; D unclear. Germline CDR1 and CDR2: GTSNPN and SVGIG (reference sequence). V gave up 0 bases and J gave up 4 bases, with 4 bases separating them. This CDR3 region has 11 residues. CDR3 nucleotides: TGTGCCTGGAGTGTATATTACGAGCAGTACTTC. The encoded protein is CAWSVYYEQYF. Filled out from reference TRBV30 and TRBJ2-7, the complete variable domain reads SQTIHQWPATLVQPVGSPLSLECTVEGTSNPNLYWYRQAAGRGLQLLFYSVGIGQISSEVPQNLSASRPQDRQFILSSKKLLLSDSGFYLCAWSVYYEQYFGPGTRLTVT.

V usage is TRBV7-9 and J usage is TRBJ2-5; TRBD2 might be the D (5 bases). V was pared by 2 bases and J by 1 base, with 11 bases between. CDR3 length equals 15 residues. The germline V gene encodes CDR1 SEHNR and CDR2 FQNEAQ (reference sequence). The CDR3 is CASSLNTRGQETQYF. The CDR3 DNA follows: TGTGCCAGCAGCTTAAACACCCGGGGCCAAGAGACCCAGTACTTC.

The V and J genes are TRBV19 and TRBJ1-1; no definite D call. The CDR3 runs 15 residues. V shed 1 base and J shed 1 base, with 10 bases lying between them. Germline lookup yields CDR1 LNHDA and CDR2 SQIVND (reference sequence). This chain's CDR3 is CASSIANRRNTEAFF. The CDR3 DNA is TGTGCCAGTAGTATAGCGAACAGACGGAACACTGAAGCTTTCTTT. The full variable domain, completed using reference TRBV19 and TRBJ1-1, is DGGITQSPKYLFRKEGQNVTLSCEQNLNHDAMYWYRQDPGQGLRLIYYSQIVNDFQKGDIAEGYSVSREKKESFPLTVTSAQKNPTAFYLCASSIANRRNTEAFFGQGTRLTVV.